These 21 T cell receptor beta chains share one sample of origin, sequenced in a study of early T cells in non-severe SARS-CoV-2 infection. TCRdb itself ran the 5' RACE reads through MiXCR, one entry per CDR3 protein. This sample yields tens of thousands of distinct CDR3 sequences, of which about a tenth are seen a single time; around 6.1% belongs to the top ten. The sequencing sample was made of whole blood. Receptor source: an adult who was a healthcare worker with PCR-confirmed SARS-CoV-2 infection or an uninfected control (not recorded which).

The rearrangement joins TRBV9 to TRBJ2-7; 7 nucleotides align to TRBD1. Germline V gene lookup returns CDR1 SGDLS and CDR2 YYNGEE. This CDR3 is 15 amino acids long. J lost 3 bases, V lost 0 bases, and 6 bases had no gene match. The CDR3 bases are TGTGCCAGCAGCGTAGGGATGGGACAGCACTACGAGCAGTACTTC. Amino acid sequence: CASSVGMGQHYEQYF. The whole variable domain, filled in from reference TRBV9 and TRBJ2-7, reads DSGVTQTPKHLITATGQRVTLRCSPRSGDLSVYWYQQSLDQGLQFLIQYYNGEERAKGNILERFSAQQFPDLHSELNLSSLELGDSALYFCASSVGMGQHYEQYFGPGTRLTVT.

This clonotype was observed many times. The rearrangement uses TRBV20-1 and TRBJ2-7; the match to TRBD1 covers 8 bases. The CDR3 runs 14 residues. Germline CDR1 is DFQATT and CDR2 is SNEGSKA (reference sequence). The ends lost 1 base at V and 5 bases at J; junction bases unmatched: 7. This CDR3 is CSARVPGTGDEQYF. The CDR3 nucleotides read TGCAGTGCTAGAGTTCCCGGGACAGGCGACGAGCAGTACTTC.

The chain employs TRBV12-3 or TRBV12-4 and TRBJ2-5; perhaps TRBD2 as D (5 bases). V was clipped by 3 bases and J by 1 base, with 9 bases between them. The CDR3 consists of 14 residues. The CDR3 DNA reads TGTGCCAGCAGTTTTAAAGGGAGCCAAGAGACCCAGTACTTC. Protein: CASSFKGSQETQYF.

This clonotype was observed a handful of times. The rearrangement uses TRBV12-3 or TRBV12-4 and TRBJ2-7, with unresolved D. Trimming left V 3 bases short and J 4 bases short, with 7 bases between. The CDR3 covers 12 residues. The chain's CDR3 is CASSLRQYEQYF. The CDR3 DNA follows: TGTGCCAGCAGTTTGAGGCAGTACGAGCAGTACTTC.

This clonotype was detected many times. V and J are TRBV12-3 or TRBV12-4 and TRBJ2-7, with 8 bases that match TRBD2. Unmatched junction bases numbered 3, after V lost 6 bases and J lost 2 bases. The CDR3 totals 13 residues. This chain's CDR3 is CASSGGATYEQYF. Here the CDR3 DNA reads TGTGCCAGCAGCGGGGGGGCCACCTACGAGCAGTACTTC.

The chain links TRBV11-2 to TRBJ2-7; D possibly corresponds to TRBD2 (5 bases). Trimming cost V 1 base and J 4 bases, with 14 bases left between them. CDR3 length: 15 amino acids. From germline, CDR1 is SGHAT and CDR2 FQNNGV. The CDR3 region is CASSLAGTRGYEQYF. The CDR3 DNA reads as TGTGCCAGCAGCTTAGCGGGCACCCGGGGATACGAGCAGTACTTC.

This clonotype was recorded a few times. The chain joins TRBV5-1 to TRBJ1-1; 10 bases align to TRBD1. Germline loops: CDR1 SGHRS, CDR2 YFSETQ. V lost 0 bases to trimming and J lost 5 bases; unmatched junction nucleotides: 1. This CDR3 has 14 amino acids. CDR3 amino acids: CASSLGQGATEAFF. The CDR3 DNA sequence: TGCGCCAGCAGCTTGGGACAGGGGGCAACTGAAGCTTTCTTT.

The chain has TRBV6-5 and TRBJ2-1; 8 bases are shared with TRBD2. This CDR3 has 16 amino acids. Germline CDR1 is MNHEY and CDR2 is SVGAGI. V gave up 7 bases and J gave up 4 bases; unmatched junction bases: 12. The CDR3 nucleotides read TGTGCCAGCACCCAGATTTCCCAGCGGGGGTACAATGAGCAGTTCTTC. Amino acid sequence: CASTQISQRGYNEQFF.

This clonotype was detected a few times. This chain joins TRBV28 and TRBJ2-7, with unresolved D. The V and J ends lost 10 bases and 7 bases respectively, with 14 bases between them. The length of the CDR3 is 11 residues. From germline, CDR1 is MDHEN and CDR2 SYDVKM. The CDR3 protein is CATEYDGEQYF. CDR3 sequence (DNA): TGTGCCACAGAATACGACGGGGAGCAGTACTTC. The full variable domain, rest sourced from reference TRBV28 and TRBJ2-7, is DVKVTQSSRYLVKRTGEKVFLECVQDMDHENMFWYRQDPGLGLRLIYFSYDVKMKEKGDIPEGYSVSREKKERFSLILESASTNQTSMYLCATEYDGEQYFGPGTRLTVT.

This clonotype was seen at least ten times. V gene TRBV3-1 combines with J gene TRBJ2-1; TRBD2 might be the D (5 bases). V was cut by 5 bases and J by 2 bases, with 13 bases left in between. The CDR3 consists of 15 residues. Germline V gene data show CDR1 as LGHDT and CDR2 as YNNKEL (reference sequence). The CDR3 loop reads CASSSSGTTYNEQFF. CDR3 nucleotides: TGTGCCAGCAGCTCCAGCGGAACAACCTACAATGAGCAGTTCTTC.

This clonotype was seen at least ten times. The chain links TRBV15 to TRBJ2-1, with 10 nucleotides matching TRBD2. The CDR3 loop spans 13 amino acids. Germline V gives CDR1 LNHNV, CDR2 YYDKDF (reference sequence). V trimming: 7 bases; J trimming: 4 bases; junction bases outside the gene matches: 1. This CDR3 is CATTLAGYNEQFF. CDR3 nucleotides: TGTGCCACCACACTAGCGGGATACAATGAGCAGTTCTTC.

There are many counts of this clonotype. The V gene is TRBV28, the J gene TRBJ2-3, with D uncertain. The CDR3 sequence is 13 residues long. V lost 10 bases, J lost 4 bases, and 15 bases lay in between. Germline CDR1 is MDHEN and CDR2 is SYDVKM. Here the CDR3 reads CANLRRASDTQYF. For the CDR3, the DNA is TGTGCCAACCTGCGACGGGCCTCAGATACGCAGTATTTT.

This clonotype has just a few counts. The chain uses TRBV28 and TRBJ2-3; D ambiguous. The CDR3 is 10 amino acids. V was pared by 10 bases and J by 6 bases, with 8 bases between. CDR1 and CDR2 from the germline V gene are MDHEN and SYDVKM. In DNA form, the CDR3 reads TGTGCCACCCTTAGCGATACGCAGTATTTT. It encodes CATLSDTQYF. Complete variable domain (other parts from reference TRBV28 and TRBJ2-3): DVKVTQSSRYLVKRTGEKVFLECVQDMDHENMFWYRQDPGLGLRLIYFSYDVKMKEKGDIPEGYSVSREKKERFSLILESASTNQTSMYLCATLSDTQYFGPGTRLTVL.

V gene TRBV27 combines with J gene TRBJ1-6, with a possible D match to TRBD1 (5 bases). The germline V gene has CDR1 MNHEY and CDR2 SMNVEV (reference sequence). The germline V and J ends were trimmed by 8 bases and 9 bases, with 11 bases remaining between them. This CDR3 spans 12 amino acids. CDR3 sequence: CASQGVGSPLHF. The CDR3 DNA reads as TGTGCCAGCCAAGGGGTAGGTTCACCCCTCCACTTT.

This clonotype was observed a few times. The V call is TRBV30, the J call TRBJ2-7, with TRBD1 as a possible D gene (5 bases). The V end was cut by 3 bases, the J end by 2 bases, with 14 bases between. This CDR3 spans 14 amino acids. The V gene's germline CDR1 is GTSNPN and CDR2 SVGIG (reference sequence). CDR3 nucleotides: TGTGCCTGGAGCGGCACAGGTTCAACCTACGAGCAGTACTTC. It translates to CAWSGTGSTYEQYF.

This clonotype was detected only once. This chain joins TRBV24-1 and TRBJ2-1, with 7 bases identical to TRBD1. With V trimmed by 7 bases and J by 7 bases, 6 bases remained unmatched. The germline V gene has CDR1 KGHDR and CDR2 SFDVKD. The CDR3 sequence is 13 residues long. CDR3 loop: CATSDREANEQFF. The CDR3 coding sequence is TGTGCCACCAGCGACAGGGAAGCGAATGAGCAGTTCTTC.

This clonotype was recorded at least ten times. The CDR3 protein is CASSFGTREFDTQYF. In nucleotides, the CDR3 is TGTGCCAGCAGTTTCGGGACTAGAGAATTCGATACGCAGTATTTT. The chain joins TRBV27 to TRBJ2-3; 8 nucleotides agree with TRBD2. Looked up from germline, CDR1 is MNHEY and CDR2 is SMNVEV (reference sequence). The CDR3 is made up of 15 amino acids. The ends lost 3 bases at V and 6 bases at J; junction bases unmatched: 8.

This clonotype was seen a handful of times. The V call is TRBV7-6, the J call TRBJ2-7; the match to TRBD1 covers 10 bases. The V segment lost 3 bases and the J segment 5 bases; nucleotides outside the gene matches: 7. The CDR3 consists of 15 residues. Germline assignment: CDR1 SGHVS and CDR2 FNYEAQ. CDR3 protein: CASSFVGTGVHEQYF. CDR3 bases: TGTGCCAGCAGCTTTGTGGGGACAGGGGTCCACGAGCAGTACTTC.

The gene calls are TRBV27 and TRBJ2-1, with 8 bases lining up with TRBD2. Germline loops: CDR1 MNHEY, CDR2 SMNVEV (reference sequence). CDR3 length: 17 residues. The V gene end was trimmed by 5 bases and the J gene end by 7 bases; junction bases not matched to a gene: 16. The CDR3 spells CASSPLHPGGLRNEQFF. CDR3 nucleotide sequence: TGTGCCAGCAGTCCGCTCCACCCGGGAGGGCTCAGGAATGAGCAGTTCTTC.

This clonotype was found many times. The rearrangement links TRBV11-2 to TRBJ2-7; possibly TRBD1 or TRBD2 for D (6 bases each). The CDR3 loop spans 13 amino acids. V was clipped by 4 bases and J by 5 bases, with 12 bases between them. Germline CDR1 SGHAT, CDR2 FQNNGV. Here the CDR3 reads CASSSGARDEQYF. CDR3 bases: TGTGCCAGCAGCTCGGGGGCGAGGGACGAGCAGTACTTC.

The chain links TRBV7-7 to TRBJ2-2; a weak D match, TRBD1 (6 bases). V shed 5 bases and J shed 7 bases, with 14 bases lying between them. The CDR3 has 14 amino acids. The germline gives CDR1 SSHAT, CDR2 FNYEAQ (reference sequence). CDR3 region: CASSRKDSHGELFF. The CDR3 coding sequence is TGTGCCAGCAGCCGGAAGGACAGTCACGGGGAGCTGTTTTTT.